The rows below give T cell receptor beta chains drawn from one sample of a study of T cells in Graves' hyperthyroidism and ophthalmopathy. TCRdb redid the calling of the multiplex PCR reads with MiXCR, one entry per CDR3 protein. The profile shows 150,000 to 200,000 distinct CDR3 sequences, approximately 17% of them singletons. The specimen sequenced was blood. These TCRs come from a woman aged 50 to 65 with Graves' hyperthyroidism. Both conserved end residues are part of each CDR3. The D gene is left open where the match is weak. Size tells how often a clone was seen (once, few, many) or the class of an expanded clone, and some rows leave it out.

J gene,V gene,clone size,D gene,CDR3 DNA,CDR3 protein
TRBJ2-4,TRBV7-2,many,TRBD1,TGTGCCAGCAGCCCGGGACAGCAACTAGCCAAAAACATTCAGTACTTC,CASSPGQQLAKNIQYF
TRBJ1-1,TRBV9,many,NA,TGTGCCAGCAGCGTAGACTCGGGGGTTCTGAACACTGAAGCTTTCTTT,CASSVDSGVLNTEAFF
TRBJ2-7,TRBV7-2,many,NA,TGTGCCAGCAGCCCACAGGGTTTTGGGTACGAGCAGTACTTC,CASSPQGFGYEQYF
TRBJ2-3,TRBV7-3,many,TRBD2,TGTGCCAGCAGCTTAGGGCAGCGGGGGGACGATACGCAGTATTTT,CASSLGQRGDDTQYF
TRBJ2-5,TRBV13,few,NA,TGTGCCAGCAACCACAGGGTAGAAGAGACCCAGTACTTC,CASNHRVEETQYF
TRBJ2-5,TRBV7-2,many,NA,TGTGCCAGCAGCTTAGCGGGGGCGGGGGAGACCCAGTACTTC,CASSLAGAGETQYF
TRBJ2-3,TRBV19,NA,NA,TGTGCCACTACACGCACAGATACGCAGTATTTT,CATTRTDTQYF
TRBJ2-3,TRBV2,many,TRBD1,TGTGCCAGCAGGGCAGACAGGGGGCTAACAGATACGCAGTATTTT,CASRADRGLTDTQYF
TRBJ1-6,TRBV27,many,NA,TGTGCCAGCAGTGAACGTGCCCTTTCACCCCTCCACTTT,CASSERALSPLHF
TRBJ2-2,TRBV19,NA,NA,TGTGCCAGTAGGGGGGTCGGGGAGCTGTTTTTT,CASRGVGELFF
TRBJ2-5,TRBV4-3,many,TRBD2,TGCGCCAGCAGCCAAGAAGCGGGGGGCGAGACCCAGTACTTC,CASSQEAGGETQYF
TRBJ2-7,TRBV28,many,NA,TGTGCCAGCAGTCCTCTCGGGGGCGAGCAGTACTTC,CASSPLGGEQYF
TRBJ1-1,TRBV6-1,many,NA,TGTGCCAGCAGTAACCGGGACGGTCGCCCCACTGAAGCTTTCTTT,CASSNRDGRPTEAFF
TRBJ2-2,TRBV27,many,TRBD1,TGTGCCAGCAGTTTTTCCTCCGGGACAGGGAACACCGGGGAGCTGTTTTTT,CASSFSSGTGNTGELFF
TRBJ1-4,TRBV3-1,many,NA,TGTGCCAGCAGCCAAGCTGAAAAACTGTTTTTT,CASSQAEKLFF
TRBJ1-1,TRBV19,many,NA,TGTGCCAGTAGTATTACCTACACTGAAGCTTTCTTT,CASSITYTEAFF